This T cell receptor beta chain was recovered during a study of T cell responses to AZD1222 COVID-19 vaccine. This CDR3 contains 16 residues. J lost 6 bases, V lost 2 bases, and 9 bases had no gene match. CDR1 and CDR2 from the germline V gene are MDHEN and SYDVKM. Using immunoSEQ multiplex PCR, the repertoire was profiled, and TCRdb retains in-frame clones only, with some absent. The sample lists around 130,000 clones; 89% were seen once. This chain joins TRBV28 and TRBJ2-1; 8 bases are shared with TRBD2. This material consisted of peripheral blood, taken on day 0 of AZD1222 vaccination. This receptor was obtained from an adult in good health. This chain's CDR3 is CASSLGAAGVLNEQFF. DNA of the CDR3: TGTGCCAGCAGTTTAGGGGCAGCGGGAGTCCTCAATGAGCAGTTCTTC.